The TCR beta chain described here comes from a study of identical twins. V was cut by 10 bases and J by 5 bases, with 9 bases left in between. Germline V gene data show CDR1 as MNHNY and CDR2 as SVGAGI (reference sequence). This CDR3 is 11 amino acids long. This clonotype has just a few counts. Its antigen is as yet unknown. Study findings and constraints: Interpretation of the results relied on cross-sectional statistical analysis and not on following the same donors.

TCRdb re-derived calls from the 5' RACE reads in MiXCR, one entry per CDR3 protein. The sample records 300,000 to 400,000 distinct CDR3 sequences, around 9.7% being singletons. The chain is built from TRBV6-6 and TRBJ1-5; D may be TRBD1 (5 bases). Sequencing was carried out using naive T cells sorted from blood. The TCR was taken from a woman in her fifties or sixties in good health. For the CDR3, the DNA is TGTGCCACCGGGGGGGATCAGCCCCAGCATTTT. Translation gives CATGGDQPQHF.